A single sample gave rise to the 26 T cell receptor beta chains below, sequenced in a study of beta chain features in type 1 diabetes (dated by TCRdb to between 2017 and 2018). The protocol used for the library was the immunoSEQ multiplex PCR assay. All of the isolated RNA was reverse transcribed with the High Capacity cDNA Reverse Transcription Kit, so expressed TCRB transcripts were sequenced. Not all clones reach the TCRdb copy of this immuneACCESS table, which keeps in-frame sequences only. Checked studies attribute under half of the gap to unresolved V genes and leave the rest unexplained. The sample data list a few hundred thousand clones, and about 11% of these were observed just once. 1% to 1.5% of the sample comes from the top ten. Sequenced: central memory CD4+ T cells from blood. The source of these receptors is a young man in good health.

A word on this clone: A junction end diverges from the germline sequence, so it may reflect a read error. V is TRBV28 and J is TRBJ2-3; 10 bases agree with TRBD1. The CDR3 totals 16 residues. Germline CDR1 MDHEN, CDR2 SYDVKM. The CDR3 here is CASSPDRGQPTHTQYF. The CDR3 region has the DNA TGTGCCAGCAGTCCCGACAGGGGGCAACCCACACATACGCAGTATTTT. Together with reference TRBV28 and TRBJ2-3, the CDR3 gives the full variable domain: DVKVTQSSRYLVKRTGEKVFLECVQDMDHENMFWYRQDPGLGLRLIYFSYDVKMKEKGDIPEGYSVSREKKERFSLILESASTNQTSMYLCASSPDRGQPTHTQYFGPGTRLTVL.

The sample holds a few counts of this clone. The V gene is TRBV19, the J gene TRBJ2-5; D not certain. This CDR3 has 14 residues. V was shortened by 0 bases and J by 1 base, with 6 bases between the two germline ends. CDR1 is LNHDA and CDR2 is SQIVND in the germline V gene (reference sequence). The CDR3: CASSIDWSQETQYF. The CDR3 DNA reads TGTGCCAGTAGTATAGATTGGAGCCAAGAGACCCAGTACTTC.

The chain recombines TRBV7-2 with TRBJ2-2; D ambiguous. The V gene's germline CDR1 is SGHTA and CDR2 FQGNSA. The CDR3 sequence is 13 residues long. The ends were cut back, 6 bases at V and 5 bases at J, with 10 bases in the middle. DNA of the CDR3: TGTGCCAGCAGTAGGGTAACGACCGGGGAGCTGTTTTTT. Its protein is CASSRVTTGELFF.

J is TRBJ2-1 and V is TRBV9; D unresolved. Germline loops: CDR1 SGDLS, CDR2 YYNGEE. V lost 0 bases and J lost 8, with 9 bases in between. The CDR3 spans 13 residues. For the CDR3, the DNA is TGTGCCAGCAGCGTAGTCAGTCGGGATGAGCAGTTCTTC. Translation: CASSVVSRDEQFF. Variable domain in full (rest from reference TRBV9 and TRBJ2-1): DSGVTQTPKHLITATGQRVTLRCSPRSGDLSVYWYQQSLDQGLQFLIQYYNGEERAKGNILERFSAQQFPDLHSELNLSSLELGDSALYFCASSVVSRDEQFFGPGTRLTVL.

The CDR3 region is CASSLAEASYNEQFF. Written as DNA, the CDR3 is TGTGCCAGCAGCTTAGCGGAGGCCTCCTACAATGAGCAGTTCTTC. The rearrangement links TRBV7-2 to TRBJ2-1; perhaps TRBD2 as D (5 bases). CDR3 length: 15 amino acids. Germline V lookup: CDR1 SGHTA, CDR2 FQGNSA. Between the trimmed V and J ends, which lost 0 bases and 0 bases, there was a span of 6 bases.

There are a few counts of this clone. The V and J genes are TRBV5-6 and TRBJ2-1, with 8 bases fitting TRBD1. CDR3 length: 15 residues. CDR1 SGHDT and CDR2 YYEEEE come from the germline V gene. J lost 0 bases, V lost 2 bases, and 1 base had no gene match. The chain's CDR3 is CASSFDRGSYNEQFF. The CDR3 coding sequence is TGTGCCAGCAGCTTTGACAGGGGCTCCTACAATGAGCAGTTCTTC.

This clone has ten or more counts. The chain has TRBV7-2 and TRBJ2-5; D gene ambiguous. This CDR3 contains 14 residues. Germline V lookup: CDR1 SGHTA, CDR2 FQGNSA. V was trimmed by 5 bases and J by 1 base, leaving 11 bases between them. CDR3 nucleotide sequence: TGTGCCAGCAGCCCCGACCCGGCCCAAGAGACCCAGTACTTC. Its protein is CASSPDPAQETQYF.

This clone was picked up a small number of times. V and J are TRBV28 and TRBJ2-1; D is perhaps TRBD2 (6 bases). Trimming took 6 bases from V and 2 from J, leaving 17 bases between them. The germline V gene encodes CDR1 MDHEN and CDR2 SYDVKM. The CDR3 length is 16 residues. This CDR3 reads CASRPVGREAYNEQFF. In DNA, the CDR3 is TGTGCCAGCAGACCAGTGGGGCGGGAAGCCTACAATGAGCAGTTCTTC.

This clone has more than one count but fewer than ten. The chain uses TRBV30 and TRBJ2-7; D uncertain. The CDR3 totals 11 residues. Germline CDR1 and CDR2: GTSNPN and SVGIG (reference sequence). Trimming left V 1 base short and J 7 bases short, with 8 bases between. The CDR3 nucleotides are TGTGCCTGGAGTGACCTGTGGGAGCAGTACTTC. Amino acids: CAWSDLWEQYF. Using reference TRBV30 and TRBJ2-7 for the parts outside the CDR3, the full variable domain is SQTIHQWPATLVQPVGSPLSLECTVEGTSNPNLYWYRQAAGRGLQLLFYSVGIGQISSEVPQNLSASRPQDRQFILSSKKLLLSDSGFYLCAWSDLWEQYFGPGTRLTVT.

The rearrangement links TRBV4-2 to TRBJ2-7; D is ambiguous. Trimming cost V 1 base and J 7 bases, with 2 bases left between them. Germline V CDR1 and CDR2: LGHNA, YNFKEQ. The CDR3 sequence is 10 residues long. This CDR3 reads CASSQGEQYF. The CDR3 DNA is TGTGCCAGCAGCCAAGGGGAGCAGTACTTC.

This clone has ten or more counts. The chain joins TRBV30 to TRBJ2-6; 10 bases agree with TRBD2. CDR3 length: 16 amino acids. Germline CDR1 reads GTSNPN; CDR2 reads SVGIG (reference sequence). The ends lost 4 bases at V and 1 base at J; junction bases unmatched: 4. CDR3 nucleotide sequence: TGTGCCTGGACCGGGACTAGCGTATCTGGGGCCAACGTCCTGACTTTC. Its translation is CAWTGTSVSGANVLTF. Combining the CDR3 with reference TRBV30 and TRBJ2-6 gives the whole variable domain SQTIHQWPATLVQPVGSPLSLECTVEGTSNPNLYWYRQAAGRGLQLLFYSVGIGQISSEVPQNLSASRPQDRQFILSSKKLLLSDSGFYLCAWTGTSVSGANVLTFGAGSRLTVL.

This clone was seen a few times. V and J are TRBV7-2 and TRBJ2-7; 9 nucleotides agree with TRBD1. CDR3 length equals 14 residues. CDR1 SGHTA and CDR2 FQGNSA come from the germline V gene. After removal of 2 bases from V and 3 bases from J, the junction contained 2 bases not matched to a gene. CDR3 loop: CASSLTGGDYEQYF. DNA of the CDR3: TGTGCCAGCAGCTTAACAGGGGGCGACTACGAGCAGTACTTC.

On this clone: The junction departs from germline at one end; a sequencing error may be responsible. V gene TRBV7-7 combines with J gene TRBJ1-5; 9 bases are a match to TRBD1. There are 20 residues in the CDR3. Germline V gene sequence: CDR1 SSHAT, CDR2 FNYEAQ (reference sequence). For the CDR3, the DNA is TGTGCTAGCAGCTCACCCCCGGGACAGGGACCTACGTATAGCAATCAGCCCCAGCATTTT. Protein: CASSSPPGQGPTYSNQPQHF.

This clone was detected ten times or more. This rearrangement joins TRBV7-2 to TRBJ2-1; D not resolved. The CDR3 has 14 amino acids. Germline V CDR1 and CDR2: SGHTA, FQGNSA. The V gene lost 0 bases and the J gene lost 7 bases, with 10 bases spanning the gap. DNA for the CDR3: TGTGCCAGCAGCTTAGCGGTCATAAGTAATGAGCAGTTCTTC. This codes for CASSLAVISNEQFF.

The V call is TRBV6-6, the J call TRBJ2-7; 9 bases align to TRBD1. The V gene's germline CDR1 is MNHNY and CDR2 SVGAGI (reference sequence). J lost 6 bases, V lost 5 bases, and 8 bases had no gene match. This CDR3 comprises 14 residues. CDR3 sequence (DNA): TGTGCCAGCAGTCCGGGACAGGGAACTGGCGAGCAGTACTTC. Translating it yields CASSPGQGTGEQYF.

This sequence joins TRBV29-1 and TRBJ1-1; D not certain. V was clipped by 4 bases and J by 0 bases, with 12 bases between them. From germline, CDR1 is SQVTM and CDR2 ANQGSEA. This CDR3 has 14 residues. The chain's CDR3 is CSVGSGLMNTEAFF. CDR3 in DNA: TGCAGCGTTGGGTCAGGTCTCATGAACACTGAAGCTTTCTTT.

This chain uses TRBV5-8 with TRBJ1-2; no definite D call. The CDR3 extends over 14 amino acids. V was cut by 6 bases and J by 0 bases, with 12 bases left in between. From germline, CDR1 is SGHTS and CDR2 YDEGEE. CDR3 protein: CASIDEPANYGYTF. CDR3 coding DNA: TGTGCCAGCATCGACGAGCCGGCTAACTATGGCTACACCTTC.

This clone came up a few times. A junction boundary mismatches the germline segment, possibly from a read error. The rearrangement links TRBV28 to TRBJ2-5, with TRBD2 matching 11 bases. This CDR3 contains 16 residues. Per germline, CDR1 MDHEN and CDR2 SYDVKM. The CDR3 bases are TGTGCCAGCAGACCCGGGACTAGCGGACTCCAACAGACCCAGTACTTC. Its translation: CASRPGTSGLQQTQYF.

This CDR3 reads CASSQTPGLGYTF. For the CDR3, the DNA is TGTGCCAGCAGCCAGACTCCGGGACTGGGCTACACCTTC. The chain carries TRBV7-2 and TRBJ1-2, with D perhaps TRBD1 (5 bases). There are 13 residues in the CDR3. Trimming removed 5 bases at V and 8 bases at J, with 15 bases between. Germline CDR1 and CDR2: SGHTA and FQGNSA.

CDR3 amino acids: CAWRSGRAYEQYF. The DNA of the CDR3 is TGTGCCTGGAGGAGCGGGAGGGCCTACGAGCAGTACTTC. The chain couples TRBV30 to TRBJ2-7, with 10 bases fitting TRBD2. The ends lost 3 bases at V and 2 bases at J; junction bases unmatched: 1. This CDR3 has 13 residues. Germline V gene lookup returns CDR1 GTSNPN and CDR2 SVGIG (reference sequence).

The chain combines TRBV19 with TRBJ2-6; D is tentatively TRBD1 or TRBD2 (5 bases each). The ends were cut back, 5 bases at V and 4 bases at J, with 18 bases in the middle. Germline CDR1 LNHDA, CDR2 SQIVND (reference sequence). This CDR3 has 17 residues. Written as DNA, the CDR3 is TGTGCCAGTAGTCGGGCGGAAGAGGGGAAGGGGGCCAACGTCCTGACTTTC. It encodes CASSRAEEGKGANVLTF.

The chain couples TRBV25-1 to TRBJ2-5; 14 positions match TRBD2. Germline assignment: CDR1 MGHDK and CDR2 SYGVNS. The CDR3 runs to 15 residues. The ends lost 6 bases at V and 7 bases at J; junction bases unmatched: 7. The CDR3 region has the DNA TGTGCCAGCAGGGGGGGACTAGCGGGAGAGGGGACCCAGTACTTC. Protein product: CASRGGLAGEGTQYF.

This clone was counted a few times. CDR3 residues: CSANSQETQYF. The CDR3 nucleotides are TGCAGTGCTAACAGCCAAGAGACCCAGTACTTC. The chain joins TRBV20-1 to TRBJ2-5, with D unresolved. Germline V lookup: CDR1 DFQATT, CDR2 SNEGSKA (reference sequence). This CDR3 spans 11 amino acids. V lost 4 bases and J 1 base, leaving 4 bases between the germline ends.

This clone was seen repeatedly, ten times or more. CDR3 loop: CASSTDLVFQSTDTQYF. The CDR3 DNA sequence: TGTGCCAGCAGTACGGACCTAGTTTTCCAATCCACAGATACGCAGTATTTT. V is TRBV5-6 and J is TRBJ2-3; D unresolved. Trimming pared 5 bases from V and 2 bases from J, leaving 21 bases between. CDR1 and CDR2 (germline): SGHDT, YYEEEE. This CDR3 has 17 amino acids.

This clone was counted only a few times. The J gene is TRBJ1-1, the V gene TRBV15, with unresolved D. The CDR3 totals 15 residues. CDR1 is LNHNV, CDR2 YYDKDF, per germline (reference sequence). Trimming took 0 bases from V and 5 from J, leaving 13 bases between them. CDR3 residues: CATSRDGGRETEAFF. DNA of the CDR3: TGTGCCACCAGCAGAGATGGAGGAAGGGAGACTGAAGCTTTCTTT.

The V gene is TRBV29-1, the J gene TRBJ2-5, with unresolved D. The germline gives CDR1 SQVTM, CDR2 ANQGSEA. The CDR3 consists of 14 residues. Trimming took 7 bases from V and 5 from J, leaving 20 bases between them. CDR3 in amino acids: CSAPRWAARETQYF. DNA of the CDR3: TGCAGCGCCCCGAGGTGGGCTGCTCGTGAGACCCAGTACTTC.